The present T cell receptor (beta chain) was sequenced within a study of T-cell memory formation after mild COVID-19. Study results and caveats: CD4+ contracting clones lay mainly in CM and EM, CD8+ ones in EMRA. Clones contracting day 15 to 85 were balanced CD4/CD8; later expanders leaned CD4+.

From the 5' RACE reads, TCRdb called clonotypes with MiXCR, one entry per CDR3 protein. The data show 300,000 or so distinct CDR3 sequences, approximately 15% seen once. In the case of this clonotype: Its antigen is not known.

The CDR3 consists of 14 residues. Germline CDR1 reads SGHTA; CDR2 reads FQGNSA. V was cut by 6 bases and J by 9 bases, with 21 bases left in between. This chain links TRBV7-2 with TRBJ2-7; D unclear. This sequence originates from a man aged 18 to 30 who had mild COVID-19 (a few samples of this study predate the infection). Cell type and time point are not known. The sequenced material came from PBMCs or a T cell subset sorted from them (not recorded which). CDR3 sequence: CASSKGVSSGGQYF. The CDR3 DNA reads TGTGCCAGCAGTAAAGGAGTCAGCTCCGGCGGGCAGTACTTC.